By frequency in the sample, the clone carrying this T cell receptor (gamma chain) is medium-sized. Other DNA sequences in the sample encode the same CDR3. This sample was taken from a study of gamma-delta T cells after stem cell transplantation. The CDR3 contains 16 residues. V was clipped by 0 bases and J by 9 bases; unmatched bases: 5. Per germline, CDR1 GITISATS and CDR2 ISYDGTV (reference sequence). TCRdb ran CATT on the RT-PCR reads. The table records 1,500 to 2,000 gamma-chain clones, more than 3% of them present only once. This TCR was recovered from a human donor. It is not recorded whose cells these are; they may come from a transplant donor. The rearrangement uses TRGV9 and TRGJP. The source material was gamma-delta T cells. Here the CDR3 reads CALWEVLVLGKKIKVF. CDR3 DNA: TGTGCCTTGTGGGAGGTGCTGGTGTTGGGCAAAAAAATCAAGGTATTT.